Listed below are T cell receptor beta chains from one sample, sequenced in a study of CD8 T cells in Susac syndrome. Via MiXCR, TCRdb re-called the immunoSEQ multiplex PCR reads, giving one row per CDR3 protein. The table lists fewer than 250,000 distinct CDR3 sequences, 80% to 95% of them singletons, with over 0.1% in the top ten. The specimen sequenced was CD8+ T cells from PBMCs. These receptors were obtained from a human donor with multiple sclerosis. CDR3s include the opening cysteine and the closing phenylalanine or tryptophan. The D gene is left open where the match is weak. The size of a clone is reported for some rows only, either as once, few or many, or as a class for expanded clones.

>-|once|TRBV13|TRBJ1-1
TGTGCCAGCAGAGGGGCCCCGGGTCATACTGAAGCTTTCTTT
CASRGAPGHTEAFF
>-|-|TRBV29-1|TRBJ2-7
TGCAGCGTTGAACGGGACGGAGGATACGAGCAGTACTTC
CSVERDGGYEQYF
>-|-|TRBV7-8|TRBJ2-2
TGTGCCAGCAGCTTATTTATCAAGCCGGAAGCCCGGGAACTGAAGGGCACCGGGGAGCTGTTTTTT
CASSLFIKPEARELKGTGELFF
>-|few|TRBV4-2|TRBJ1-2
TGTGCCAGCAGCCAGGGGGATAACTATGGCTACACCTTC
CASSQGDNYGYTF
>TRBD1|-|TRBV3-1|TRBJ2-1
TGTGCCAGCAGCCCGGGACAGCTATGGGATGAGCAGTTCTTC
CASSPGQLWDEQFF
>-|-|TRBV4-1|TRBJ2-2
TGCGCCAGCAGCCAATCGGACGGAATCAACACCGGGGAGCTGTTTTTT
CASSQSDGINTGELFF
>-|-|TRBV20-1|TRBJ1-1
TGCAGTGCTAGACTGGGACGGGCAGAACCAAACACTGAAGCTTTCTTT
CSARLGRAEPNTEAFF
>-|-|TRBV18|TRBJ1-3
TGTGCCAGCTCACCACCGTTGGGACACACCATATATTTT
CASSPPLGHTIYF
>-|once|TRBV19|TRBJ2-2
TGTGCCAGTAGTCTCCGCCCCACCGGGGAGCTGTTTTTT
CASSLRPTGELFF
>-|-|TRBV6-5|TRBJ2-3
TGTGCCAGCAGCCTCAGCGGTCAGGTCACAGATACGCAGTATTTT
CASSLSGQVTDTQYF
>-|-|TRBV7-9|TRBJ2-7
TGTGCCAGCAGCCCCCCGGGAAATGGCGACGAGCAGTACTTC
CASSPPGNGDEQYF
>-|-|TRBV9|TRBJ2-3
TGTGCCAGCAGCGTAGGAGCCAGGCTCACAGATACGCAGTATTTT
CASSVGARLTDTQYF
>TRBD2|-|TRBV27|TRBJ2-3
TGTGCCAGCAGTGGGATAGCGGGGGGGTCAGATACGCAGTATTTT
CASSGIAGGSDTQYF
>-|-|TRBV2|TRBJ2-7
TGTGCCAGCCGGACGGCTTACTACGAGCAGTACTTC
CASRTAYYEQYF
>TRBD1|once|TRBV4-3|TRBJ2-5
TGCGCCAGCAGCCAAGGTCCAGGGGGTCAATCGGGCCAAGAGACCCAGTACTTC
CASSQGPGGQSGQETQYF
>-|-|TRBV4-2|TRBJ2-7
TGTGCCAGCAGCCAAGGTCTGGGTACCTACGAGCAGTACTTC
CASSQGLGTYEQYF
>TRBD2|-|TRBV7-8|TRBJ2-5
TGTGCCAGCAGCTTTAGCGGGGGGGTCGGAGAGACCCAGTACTTC
CASSFSGGVGETQYF
>-|-|TRBV6-5|TRBJ1-2
TGTGCCAGCAGTTCCTCCGGGATCGTTTTCGCAGCTAACTATGGCTACACCTTC
CASSSSGIVFAANYGYTF
>TRBD2|-|TRBV27|TRBJ2-7
TGTGCCAGCAGTCCGAGCGGGAGTGGGAACGAGCAGTACTTC
CASSPSGSGNEQYF
>-|few|TRBV7-9|TRBJ1-1
TGTGCCAGCAGCTCTTGGAACACTGAAGCTTTCTTT
CASSSWNTEAFF
>-|-|TRBV27|TRBJ1-5
TGTGCCAGTGCTGCAGGGGGCAATCAGCCCCAGCATTTT
CASAAGGNQPQHF
>TRBD1|-|TRBV29-1|TRBJ1-1
TGCAGCGTTCCCGGTTGGGACAGGTCAAACACTGAAGCTTTCTTT
CSVPGWDRSNTEAFF
>TRBD1|-|TRBV15|TRBJ1-1
TGTGCCACCAGCAAGACAGGGAAGAACACTGAAGCTTTCTTT
CATSKTGKNTEAFF
>-|-|TRBV29-1|TRBJ1-1
TGCAGCGTTGACGGGGGGAAGAACACTGAAGCTTTCTTT
CSVDGGKNTEAFF
>TRBD1|-|TRBV4-3|TRBJ1-4
TGCGCCAGCAGCCAAGATCAGGGACAGGGACTTAATGAAAAACTGTTTTTT
CASSQDQGQGLNEKLFF
>TRBD1|once|TRBV4-2|TRBJ1-2
TGTGCCAGCAGCCTATCCGTGTGGGACAGGGATAACTATGGCTACACCTTC
CASSLSVWDRDNYGYTF
>TRBD1|-|TRBV27|TRBJ1-2
TGTGCCAGCAGTGCCGGGACAGGCGGATTGGGTGGCTACACCTTC
CASSAGTGGLGGYTF
>-|-|TRBV12-3/TRBV12-4|TRBJ1-1
TGTGCCAGCAGTTCTTTATTTCTGGGAACTGAAGCTTTCTTT
CASSSLFLGTEAFF
>TRBD1|once|TRBV2|TRBJ2-7
TGTGCCAGCAGTGGGGGAACAGGGGGGCAGTACTTC
CASSGGTGGQYF
>-|-|TRBV18|TRBJ2-2
TGTGCCAGCGGCTCAACCACCGGGGAGCTGTTTTTT
CASGSTTGELFF
>TRBD1|-|TRBV20-1|TRBJ1-2
TGCAGTGGGGACAGGGACTATGGCTACACCTTC
CSGDRDYGYTF
>-|-|TRBV6-1|TRBJ2-1
TGTGCCAGCAGGCGGGACTCCTCTCGTGGGTACAATGAGCAGTTCTTC
CASRRDSSRGYNEQFF
>TRBD2|-|TRBV11-2|TRBJ2-5
TGTGCCAGCAGCTGGAGCGGGGGTGAGGAGACCCAGTACTTC
CASSWSGGEETQYF
>-|-|TRBV7-8|TRBJ2-5
TGTGCCAGCAGCTTAGCGCCCCCGACTCAGTACTTC
CASSLAPPTQYF
>-|-|TRBV7-9|TRBJ2-7
TGTGCCAGCAGCTTAGAGGTGCTCCCCTACGAGCAGTACTTC
CASSLEVLPYEQYF
>-|once|TRBV7-9|TRBJ2-1
TGTGCCAGCAGCTTAGGCCAAAGCAATGAGCAGTTCTTC
CASSLGQSNEQFF
>-|-|TRBV30|TRBJ1-6
TGTGCCTGGAGCCCCGTCCTAGGGCGGAGCTCCTATAATTCACCCCTCCACTTT
CAWSPVLGRSSYNSPLHF
>-|-|TRBV19|TRBJ2-2
TGTGCCAGTAGTATAGGACCCCGACCCGGCACCGGGGAGCTGTTTTTT
CASSIGPRPGTGELFF
>-|-|TRBV7-9|TRBJ1-2
TGTGCCAGCAGCTTGTGGGGGGGTGATAACTATGGCTACACCTTC
CASSLWGGDNYGYTF
>-|-|TRBV29-1|TRBJ2-3
TGCAGCGTTGAGTCTAGCGTGAGCACAGATACGCAGTATTTT
CSVESSVSTDTQYF
>-|-|TRBV15|TRBJ2-6
TGTGCCACCAGCAGAGTAGGGACTGGGGCCAACGTCCTGACTTTC
CATSRVGTGANVLTF
>-|-|TRBV13|TRBJ2-1
TGTGCCAGCAGCGCTTCCAATGAGCAGTTCTTC
CASSASNEQFF
>-|-|TRBV27|TRBJ1-1
TGTGCCGTCAGACCGGGACGGCCGAACACTGAAGCTTTCTTT
CAVRPGRPNTEAFF
>-|once|TRBV29-1|TRBJ2-2
TGCAGCGTGGCAGGGCCTCGCACCGGGGAGCTGTTTTTT
CSVAGPRTGELFF
>-|-|TRBV25-1|TRBJ2-6
TGTGCCAGCAGCCCACCCAAATTTTCTGGGGCCAACGTCCTGACTTTC
CASSPPKFSGANVLTF
>TRBD2|-|TRBV18|TRBJ2-3
TGTGCCAGCTCACCCGCAGGGCCGGCGGGAGCTCCAGATACGCAGTATTTT
CASSPAGPAGAPDTQYF
>-|-|TRBV29-1|TRBJ2-3
TGCAGCGTTGAAGACCCCACAGATACGCAGTATTTT
CSVEDPTDTQYF